Below are 7 T cell receptor beta chains sequenced from a single sample in a study of radiation and T cells in renal cell carcinoma. The assay was immunoSEQ multiplex PCR, and TCRdb's table has in-frame clones only and misses some. This sample carries some 120,000 clones, 80% to 90% of them seen once, and the ten largest clones take under 2.5%. The time point denotes: blood 2 weeks post-SBRT. This sample's treatment: 15 Gy SBRT to primary tumor, nephrectomy 4 weeks later. Sequenced material: blood, taken from a patient whose treatment included radiotherapy and nephrectomy. Receptors were obtained from a woman between 55 and 75 years old with renal cell carcinoma.

The chain combines TRBV5-6 with TRBJ1-1; 7 nucleotides line up with TRBD1. V lost 4 bases, J lost 3 bases, and 9 bases stayed unmatched. Germline V gene data show CDR1 as SGHDT and CDR2 as YYEEEE. This CDR3 is built from 15 residues. CDR3 loop: CASSRKDRRYTEAFF. CDR3 in DNA: TGTGCCAGCAGCAGAAAGGACAGGCGATACACTGAAGCTTTCTTT.

The chain is built from TRBV5-1 and TRBJ2-5; TRBD1 matches 9 bases. This CDR3 has 15 amino acids. V trimming: 3 bases; J trimming: 7 bases; junction bases outside the gene matches: 10. Germline values: CDR1 SGHRS, CDR2 YFSETQ. CDR3 nucleotide sequence: TGCGCCAGCAGCTCGTCCCGGGACAGGGCCGGGACCCAGTACTTC. Encoded protein: CASSSSRDRAGTQYF.

The J gene is TRBJ1-6, the V gene TRBV10-3; TRBD1 matches at 7 bases. The J segment lost 5 bases and the V segment lost 11 bases, leaving 6 bases of the junction unmatched. CDR1 is ENHRY and CDR2 is SYGVKD in the germline V gene. The CDR3 has 13 amino acids. The CDR3 DNA sequence: TGTGCCCAAAGACAGGGCGATAATTCACCCCTCCACTTT. As protein: CAQRQGDNSPLHF.

The chain is built from TRBV29-1 and TRBJ2-1, with TRBD1 identical over 8 bases. Germline CDR1 SQVTM, CDR2 ANQGSEA. The CDR3 sequence is 16 residues long. Trimming took 6 bases from V and 0 from J; bases not matched to a gene: 10. CDR3 sequence: CSVTDPGTGSYNEQFF. In nucleotides, the CDR3 is TGCAGCGTGACAGACCCCGGGACAGGCTCCTACAATGAGCAGTTCTTC.

This clone came up a few times. The chain carries TRBV19 and TRBJ2-2; D is undetermined. This CDR3 region has 14 residues. Deletions cut 5 bases from V and 3 bases from J, with 10 bases between. Per germline, CDR1 LNHDA and CDR2 SQIVND (reference sequence). This CDR3 reads CASSRPGHTGELFF. The CDR3 DNA is TGTGCCAGTAGTCGACCCGGGCACACCGGGGAGCTGTTTTTT.

As DNA, the CDR3 is TGTGCCACCCTGCTAGCGGGGGGGTACAATGAGCAGTTCTTC. This translates into CATLLAGGYNEQFF. The chain carries TRBV6-1 and TRBJ2-1; 12 bases align to TRBD2. V trimming: 10 bases; J trimming: 4 bases; junction bases outside the gene matches: 5. CDR1 and CDR2 from the germline V gene are MNHNS and SASEGT. The length of the CDR3 is 14 residues.

The chain combines TRBV19 with TRBJ2-7, with D possibly matching TRBD1 (6 bases). V was trimmed by 1 base and J by 5 bases, leaving 18 bases between them. The germline V gene has CDR1 LNHDA and CDR2 SQIVND (reference sequence). The CDR3 runs to 16 residues. CDR3 bases: TGTGCCAGTAGTATAGGCACAGCAGGGGTCCCTAACGAGCAGTACTTC. As protein: CASSIGTAGVPNEQYF.